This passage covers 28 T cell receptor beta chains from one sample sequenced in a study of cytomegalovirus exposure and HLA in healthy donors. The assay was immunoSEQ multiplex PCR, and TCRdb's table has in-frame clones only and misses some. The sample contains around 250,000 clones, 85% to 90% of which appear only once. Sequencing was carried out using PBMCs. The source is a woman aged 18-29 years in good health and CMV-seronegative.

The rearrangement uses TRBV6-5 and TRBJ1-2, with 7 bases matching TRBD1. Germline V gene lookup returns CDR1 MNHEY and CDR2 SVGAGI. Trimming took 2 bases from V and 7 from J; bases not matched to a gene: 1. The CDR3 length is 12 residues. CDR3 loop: CASSYPGGGYTF. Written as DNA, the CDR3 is TGTGCCAGCAGTTACCCAGGGGGTGGCTACACCTTC.

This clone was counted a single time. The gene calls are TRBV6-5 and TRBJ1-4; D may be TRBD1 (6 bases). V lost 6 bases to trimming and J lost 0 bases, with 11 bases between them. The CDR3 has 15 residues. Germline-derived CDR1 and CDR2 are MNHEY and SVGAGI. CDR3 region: CASSQGQTTNEKLFF. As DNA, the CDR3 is TGTGCCAGCAGCCAGGGACAAACAACTAATGAAAAACTGTTTTTT.

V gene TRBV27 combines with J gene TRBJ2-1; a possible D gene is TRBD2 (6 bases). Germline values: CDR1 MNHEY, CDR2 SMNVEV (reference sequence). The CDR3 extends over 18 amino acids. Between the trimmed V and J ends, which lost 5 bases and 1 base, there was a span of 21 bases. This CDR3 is CASSVGTGGTGSYNEQFF. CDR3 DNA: TGTGCCAGCAGTGTAGGGACTGGCGGGACGGGGTCCTACAATGAGCAGTTCTTC.

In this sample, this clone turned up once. CDR3 coding DNA: TGTGCCAGCAGCTTGATGTTCGGGACAGAGGTCCCAGATACGCAGTATTTT. It is translated as CASSLMFGTEVPDTQYF. This chain joins TRBV5-6 and TRBJ2-3; 7 nucleotides match TRBD1. Trimming removed 1 base from V and 4 bases from J; junction bases left unmatched: 12. Germline V lookup: CDR1 SGHDT, CDR2 YYEEEE. The CDR3 consists of 17 residues. Full variable domain (missing parts from reference TRBV5-6 and TRBJ2-3): DAGVTQSPTHLIKTRGQQVTLRCSPKSGHDTVSWYQQALGQGPQFIFQYYEEEERQRGNFPDRFSGHQFPNYSSELNVNALLLGDSALYLCASSLMFGTEVPDTQYFGPGTRLTVL.

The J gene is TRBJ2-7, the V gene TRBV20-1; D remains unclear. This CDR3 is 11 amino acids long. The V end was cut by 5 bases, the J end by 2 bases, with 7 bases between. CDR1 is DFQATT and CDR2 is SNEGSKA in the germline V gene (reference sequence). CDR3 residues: CSARSAYEQYV. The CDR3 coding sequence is TGCAGTGCTCGGAGCGCCTACGAGCAGTACGTC.

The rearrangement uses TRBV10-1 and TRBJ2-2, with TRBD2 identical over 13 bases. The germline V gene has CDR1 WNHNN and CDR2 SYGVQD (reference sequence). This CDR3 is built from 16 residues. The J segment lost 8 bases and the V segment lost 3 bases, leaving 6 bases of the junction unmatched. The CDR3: CASSDLTSGGPGELFF. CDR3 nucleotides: TGCGCCAGCAGTGACCTGACTAGCGGGGGGCCAGGGGAGCTGTTTTTT.

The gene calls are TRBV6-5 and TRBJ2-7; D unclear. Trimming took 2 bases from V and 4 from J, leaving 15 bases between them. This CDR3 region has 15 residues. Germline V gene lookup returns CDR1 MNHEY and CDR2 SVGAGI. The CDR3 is CASSYGPGPQYEQYV. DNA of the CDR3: TGTGCCAGCAGTTACGGGCCAGGTCCTCAGTACGAGCAGTACGTC.

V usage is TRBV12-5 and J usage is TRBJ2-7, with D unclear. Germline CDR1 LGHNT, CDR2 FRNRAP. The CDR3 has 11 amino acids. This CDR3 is CASGSLFSPGV. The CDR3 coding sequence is TGTGCTAGTGGTTCCCTTTTTTCCCCAGGCGTC.

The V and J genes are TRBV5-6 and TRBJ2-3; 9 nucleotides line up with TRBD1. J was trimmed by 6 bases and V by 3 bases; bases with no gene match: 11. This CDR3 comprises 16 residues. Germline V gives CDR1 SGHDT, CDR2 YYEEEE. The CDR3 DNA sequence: TGTGCCAGCAGCTCCGCAAAACAGGGGGCTGGGGATACGCAGTATTTT. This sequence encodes CASSSAKQGAGDTQYF.

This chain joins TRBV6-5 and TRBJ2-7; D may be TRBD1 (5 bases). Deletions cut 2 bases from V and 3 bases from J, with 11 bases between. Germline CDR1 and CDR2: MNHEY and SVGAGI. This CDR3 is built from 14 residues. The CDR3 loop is CASSYADTLYEQYF. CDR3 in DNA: TGTGCCAGCAGTTACGCGGACACACTCTACGAGCAGTACTTC.

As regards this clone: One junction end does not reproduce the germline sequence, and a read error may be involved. The DNA for the CDR3 is TGTGCCAGCAGCTTGGCCTTCAGGGACGTCGGGAGGGTCACCAGCTTC. Amino acids: CASSLAFRDVGRVTSF. The rearrangement links TRBV5-6 to TRBJ1-2; D possibly corresponds to TRBD1 (5 bases). The CDR3 extends over 16 amino acids. Germline V gives CDR1 SGHDT, CDR2 YYEEEE.

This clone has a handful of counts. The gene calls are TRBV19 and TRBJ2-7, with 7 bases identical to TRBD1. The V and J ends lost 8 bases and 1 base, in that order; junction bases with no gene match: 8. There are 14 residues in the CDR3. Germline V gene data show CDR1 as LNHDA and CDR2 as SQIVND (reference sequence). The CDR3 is CASRRDRDSYEQYF. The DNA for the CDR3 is TGTGCCAGTCGCCGGGACAGAGATTCCTACGAGCAGTACTTC. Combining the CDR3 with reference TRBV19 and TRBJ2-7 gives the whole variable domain DGGITQSPKYLFRKEGQNVTLSCEQNLNHDAMYWYRQDPGQGLRLIYYSQIVNDFQKGDIAEGYSVSREKKESFPLTVTSAQKNPTAFYLCASRRDRDSYEQYFGPGTRLTVT.

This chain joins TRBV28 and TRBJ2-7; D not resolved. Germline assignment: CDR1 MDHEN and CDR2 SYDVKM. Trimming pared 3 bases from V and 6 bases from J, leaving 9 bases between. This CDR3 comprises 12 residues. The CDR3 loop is CASSFMNFEQYF. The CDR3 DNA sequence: TGTGCCAGCAGTTTTATGAACTTCGAGCAGTACTTC.

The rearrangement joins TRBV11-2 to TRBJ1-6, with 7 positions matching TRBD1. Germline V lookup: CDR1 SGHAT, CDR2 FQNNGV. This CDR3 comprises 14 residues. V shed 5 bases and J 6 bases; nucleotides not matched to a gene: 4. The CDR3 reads CASSPRDSNSPLHF. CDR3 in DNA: TGTGCCAGCAGCCCTAGGGACAGTAATTCACCCCTCCACTTT.

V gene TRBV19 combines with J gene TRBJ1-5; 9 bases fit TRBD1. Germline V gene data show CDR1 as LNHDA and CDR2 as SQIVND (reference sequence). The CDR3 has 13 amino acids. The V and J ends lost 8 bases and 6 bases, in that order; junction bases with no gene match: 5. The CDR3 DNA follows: TGTGCCAGTGCCGACAGGGGGAGTCAGCCCCAGCATTTT. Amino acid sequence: CASADRGSQPQHF.

The CDR3 DNA reads TGTGCCAGCAGCTTGATCACTAGCGGGGCCTACAATGAGCAGTTCTTC. It encodes CASSLITSGAYNEQFF. The V call is TRBV13, the J call TRBJ2-1, with TRBD2 identical over 10 bases. V trimming: 3 bases; J trimming: 2 bases; junction bases outside the gene matches: 4. CDR1 is PRHDT and CDR2 is FYEKMQ in the germline V gene (reference sequence). The CDR3 length is 16 residues.

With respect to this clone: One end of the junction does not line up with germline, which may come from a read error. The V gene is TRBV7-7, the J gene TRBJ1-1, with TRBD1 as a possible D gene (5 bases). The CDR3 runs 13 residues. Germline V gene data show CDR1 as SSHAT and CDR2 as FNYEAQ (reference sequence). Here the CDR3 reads CASSFGRDTEAFF. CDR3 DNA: TGTGCTAGCAGCTTCGGCAGGGACACTGAAGCTTTCTTT.

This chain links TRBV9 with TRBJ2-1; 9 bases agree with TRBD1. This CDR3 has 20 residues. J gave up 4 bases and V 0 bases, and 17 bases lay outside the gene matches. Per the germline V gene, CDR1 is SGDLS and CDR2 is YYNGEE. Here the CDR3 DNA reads TGTGCCAGCAGCGTAGAAGGGGAGACAGGGGGGGCCGTAGGTTACAATGAGCAGTTCTTC. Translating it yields CASSVEGETGGAVGYNEQFF.

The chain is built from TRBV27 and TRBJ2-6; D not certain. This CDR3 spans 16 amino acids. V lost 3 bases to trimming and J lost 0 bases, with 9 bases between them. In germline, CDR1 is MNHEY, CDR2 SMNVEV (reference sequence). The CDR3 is CASSFAGYSGANVLTF. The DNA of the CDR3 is TGTGCCAGCAGTTTTGCAGGATACTCTGGGGCCAACGTCCTGACTTTC.

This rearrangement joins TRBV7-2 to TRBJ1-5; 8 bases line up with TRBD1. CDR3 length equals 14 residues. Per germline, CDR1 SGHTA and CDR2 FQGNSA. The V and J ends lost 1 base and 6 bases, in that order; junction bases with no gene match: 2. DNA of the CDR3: TGTGCCAGCAGCTTAGGGACAGGGTTTCAGCCCCAGCATTTT. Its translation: CASSLGTGFQPQHF.

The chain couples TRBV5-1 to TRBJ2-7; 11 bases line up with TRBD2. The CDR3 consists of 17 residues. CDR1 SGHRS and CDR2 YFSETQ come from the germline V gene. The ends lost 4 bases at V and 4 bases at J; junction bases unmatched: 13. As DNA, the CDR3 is TGCGCCAGCAGCCCAGCCGATCTAGCGGGGGGCCTATACGAGCAGTACTTC. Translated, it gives CASSPADLAGGLYEQYF.

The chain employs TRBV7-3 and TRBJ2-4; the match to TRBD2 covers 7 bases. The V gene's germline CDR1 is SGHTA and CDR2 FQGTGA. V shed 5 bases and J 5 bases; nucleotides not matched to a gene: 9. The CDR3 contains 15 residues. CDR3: CASSPFGGRENIQYF. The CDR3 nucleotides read TGTGCCAGCAGCCCGTTCGGTGGGAGGGAAAACATTCAGTACTTC.

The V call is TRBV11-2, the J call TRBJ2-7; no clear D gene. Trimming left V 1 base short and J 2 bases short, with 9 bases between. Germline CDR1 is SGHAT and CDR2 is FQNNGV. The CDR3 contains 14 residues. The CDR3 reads CASSLVPRTYEQYF. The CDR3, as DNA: TGTGCCAGCAGCTTAGTGCCCAGAACCTACGAGCAGTACTTC.

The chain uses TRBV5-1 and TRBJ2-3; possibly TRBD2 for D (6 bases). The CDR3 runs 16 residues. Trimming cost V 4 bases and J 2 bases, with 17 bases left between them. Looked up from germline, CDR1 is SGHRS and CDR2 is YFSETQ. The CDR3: CASSHGGAGLTDTQYF. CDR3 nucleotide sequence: TGCGCCAGCAGCCACGGGGGAGCGGGCCTCACAGATACGCAGTATTTT.

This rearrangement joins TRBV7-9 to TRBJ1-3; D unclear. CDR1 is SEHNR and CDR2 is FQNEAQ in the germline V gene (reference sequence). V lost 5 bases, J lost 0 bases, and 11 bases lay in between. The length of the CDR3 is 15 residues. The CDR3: CASSRGSRSGNTIYF. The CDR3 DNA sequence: TGTGCCAGCAGCCGAGGGTCCCGCTCTGGAAACACCATATATTTT.

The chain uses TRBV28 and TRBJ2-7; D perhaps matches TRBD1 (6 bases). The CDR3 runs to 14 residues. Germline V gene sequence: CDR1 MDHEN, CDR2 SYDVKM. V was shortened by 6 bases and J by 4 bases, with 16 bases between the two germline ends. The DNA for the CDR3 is TGTGCCAGCAGATCACCTAACAGGGTTTACGAGCAGTACTTC. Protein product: CASRSPNRVYEQYF.

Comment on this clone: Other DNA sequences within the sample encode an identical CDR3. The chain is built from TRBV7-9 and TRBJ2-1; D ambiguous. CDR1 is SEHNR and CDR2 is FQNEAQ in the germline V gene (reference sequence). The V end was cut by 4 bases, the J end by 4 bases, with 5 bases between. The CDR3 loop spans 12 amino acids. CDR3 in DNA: TGTGCCAGCAGCTCCCTATACAATGAGCAGTTCTTC. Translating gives CASSSLYNEQFF.

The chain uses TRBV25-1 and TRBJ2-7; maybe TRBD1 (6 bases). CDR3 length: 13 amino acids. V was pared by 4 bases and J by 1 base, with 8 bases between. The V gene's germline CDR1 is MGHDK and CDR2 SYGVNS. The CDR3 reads CASSVTGSYEQYF. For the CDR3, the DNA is TGTGCCAGCAGTGTAACAGGGTCCTACGAGCAGTACTTC.